This section outlines one TCR beta chain sequence together with its context. The data were obtained in a study of shared clonotypes between healthy human individuals. Each replicate PCR on the sorted subsets used 200 to 250 ng DNA (around 30,000 T cell genomes). The repertoire was sequenced with immunoSEQ multiplex PCR; TCRdb's copy has only in-frame clones and lacks some. The data show 1.5 million to 1.9 million clones, nearly 99% seen once. Germline loops: CDR1 SGHTA, CDR2 FQGTGA. V shed 6 bases and J 5 bases; nucleotides not matched to a gene: 13. The CDR3 has 15 residues. V gene TRBV7-3 combines with J gene TRBJ2-7; 7 bases match TRBD2. The source of this sequence is a man aged 30-40 years in good health. Sequenced: naive CD4+ T cells sorted from blood. The sample's subset: CD45RA+ positively selected. The CDR3 sequence: CASSSSRGSINEQYF. As DNA, the CDR3 is TGTGCCAGCAGTTCCTCTCGCGGGAGTATTAACGAGCAGTACTTC.